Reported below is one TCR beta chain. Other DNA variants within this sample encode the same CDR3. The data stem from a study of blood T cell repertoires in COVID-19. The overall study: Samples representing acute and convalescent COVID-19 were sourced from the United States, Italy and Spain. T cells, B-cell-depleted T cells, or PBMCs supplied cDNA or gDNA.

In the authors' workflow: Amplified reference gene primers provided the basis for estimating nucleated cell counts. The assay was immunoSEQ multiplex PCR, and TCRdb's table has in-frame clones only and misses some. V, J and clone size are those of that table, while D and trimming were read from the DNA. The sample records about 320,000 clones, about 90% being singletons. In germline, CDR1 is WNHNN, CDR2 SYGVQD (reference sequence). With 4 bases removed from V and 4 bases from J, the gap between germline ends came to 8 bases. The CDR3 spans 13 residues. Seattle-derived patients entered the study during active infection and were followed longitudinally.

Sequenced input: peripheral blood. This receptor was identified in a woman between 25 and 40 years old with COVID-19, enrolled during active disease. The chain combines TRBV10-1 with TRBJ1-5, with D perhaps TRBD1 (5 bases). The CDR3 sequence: CASSAGVNQPQHF. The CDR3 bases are TGCGCCAGCAGTGCGGGGGTAAATCAGCCCCAGCATTTT.